This T cell receptor (beta chain) was identified during a study of cytotoxic CD8 clonotypes in ibrutinib-treated CLL. This CDR3 contains 13 residues. Trimming removed 8 bases at V and 4 bases at J, with 12 bases between. The germline CDR1 and CDR2 sequences are LNHDA and SQIVND (reference sequence). The method was immunoSEQ multiplex PCR; TCRdb's version includes in-frame clones alone and lacks a portion of them. The sample lists about 140,000 clones; 80% to 95% were seen once. Sequencing was performed on PBMCs, taken after 12 months of ibrutinib treatment. The TCR sequence derives from a human donor with chronic lymphocytic leukemia. The chain links TRBV19 to TRBJ1-5; perhaps TRBD1 as D (6 bases). In nucleotides, the CDR3 is TGTGCCAGTGGAAAACAGGGTAATCAGCCCCAGCATTTT. Its translation is CASGKQGNQPQHF. The variable domain in full, completed from reference TRBV19 and TRBJ1-5, reads DGGITQSPKYLFRKEGQNVTLSCEQNLNHDAMYWYRQDPGQGLRLIYYSQIVNDFQKGDIAEGYSVSREKKESFPLTVTSAQKNPTAFYLCASGKQGNQPQHFGDGTRLSIL.